These 21 T cell receptor beta chains share one sample of origin, sequenced in a study of beta chain features in type 1 diabetes. Broader study findings: For Type 1 diabetes patients, all four CD4+ subsets carried TCRB CDR3s that were moderately but significantly shorter.

TCRB transcripts that were expressed got sequenced, as all of the isolated RNA had been reverse transcribed. TCRdb's copy holds only in-frame clones and misses some; the assay was immunoSEQ multiplex PCR. The repertoire consists of about 170,000 clones, with approximately 7.8% occurring once and the leading ten covering more than 0.75%. Which antigens these TCRs recognize remains unknown. The sequenced material came from central memory CD4+ T cells from blood. The receptors come from a woman aged 40 to 55 with type 1 diabetes.

The table lists this clone with a few counts. V and J are TRBV9 and TRBJ1-1, with D uncertain. CDR1 and CDR2 from the germline V gene are SGDLS and YYNGEE. V lost 4 bases and J lost 3, with 16 bases in between. The CDR3 contains 15 residues. The CDR3 loop is CASSPRRRVDTEAFF. As DNA, the CDR3 is TGTGCCAGCAGCCCCCGAAGGAGGGTGGACACTGAAGCTTTCTTT.

This clone was observed a handful of times. The CDR3 DNA sequence: TGTGCCAGCAGTGAATCAAGGGGAAACCGTGGCTACGAGCAGTACTTC. The encoded protein is CASSESRGNRGYEQYF. The chain carries TRBV25-1 and TRBJ2-7, with a weak D call TRBD1 (5 bases). Trimming shortened V by 1 base and J by 3 bases, and 16 bases separated the two germline ends. The CDR3 loop spans 16 amino acids. Germline CDR1 reads MGHDK; CDR2 reads SYGVNS.

CDR3 in amino acids: CAISRLASNEQFF. The CDR3 region has the DNA TGTGCCATCAGTCGACTAGCGAGCAATGAGCAGTTCTTC. The chain is built from TRBV10-3 and TRBJ2-1; 8 bases map to TRBD2. This CDR3 is built from 13 residues. Trimming cost V 5 bases and J 6 bases; bases outside gene matches: 3. Germline V gene sequence: CDR1 ENHRY, CDR2 SYGVKD.

CDR3 amino acids: CASSHGRRETQYF. The CDR3 DNA follows: TGTGCCAGCAGCCACGGCCGGCGGGAGACCCAGTACTTC. The chain joins TRBV4-2 to TRBJ2-5; D gene uncertain. The germline V gene has CDR1 LGHNA and CDR2 YNFKEQ. The length of the CDR3 is 13 residues. V was cut by 3 bases and J by 5 bases, with 10 bases left in between.

A few counts support this clone. V gene TRBV27 combines with J gene TRBJ1-1; tentatively, D is TRBD1 (5 bases). Per the germline V gene, CDR1 is MNHEY and CDR2 is SMNVEV (reference sequence). Trimming removed 5 bases from V and 5 bases from J, with 15 bases in between. The CDR3 totals 14 residues. DNA of the CDR3: TGTGCCAGCAGTGACAAGCGGGGACGAACTGAAGCTTTCTTT. Amino acid sequence: CASSDKRGRTEAFF.

This clone was observed a handful of times. This chain joins TRBV5-8 and TRBJ1-2; 7 bases agree with TRBD1. This CDR3 spans 14 amino acids. The trim removed 2 bases at V and 8 bases at J, leaving 9 bases unmatched. The germline V gene has CDR1 SGHTS and CDR2 YDEGEE. The CDR3 bases are TGTGCCAGCAGCTTACAGGGGTCCTCTGACGGCTACACCTTC. This codes for CASSLQGSSDGYTF. Supplemented by reference TRBV5-8 and TRBJ1-2, the full variable domain reads EAGVTQSPTHLIKTRGQQATLRCSPISGHTSVYWYQQALGLGLQFLLWYDEGEERNRGNFPPRFSGRQFPNYSSELNVNALELEDSALYLCASSLQGSSDGYTFGSGTRLTVV.

The chain is built from TRBV4-3 and TRBJ2-2, with a possible D match to TRBD1 (5 bases). With 3 bases removed from V and 2 bases from J, the gap between germline ends came to 16 bases. The CDR3 extends over 17 amino acids. Germline V gene sequence: CDR1 LGHNA, CDR2 YSLEER. CDR3 sequence (DNA): TGCGCCAGCAGCCAGGCCTACCAGGGCTTCAACACCGGGGAGCTGTTTTTT. Amino acids: CASSQAYQGFNTGELFF.

With respect to this clone: This same CDR3 is encoded by further DNA sequences in the sample. The rearrangement uses TRBV5-1 and TRBJ2-3, with D unclear. V was shortened by 0 bases and J by 2 bases, with 7 bases between the two germline ends. There are 14 residues in the CDR3. CDR1 SGHRS and CDR2 YFSETQ come from the germline V gene. The CDR3 here is CASSLGEVTDTQYF. In DNA form, the CDR3 reads TGCGCCAGCAGCTTGGGCGAGGTCACAGATACGCAGTATTTT.

This clone was recorded a few times. V and J are TRBV5-1 and TRBJ1-3; TRBD1 matches at 7 bases. The junction had 5 bases not matched to a gene; V was cut back by 4 bases and J by 4 bases. CDR1 is SGHRS, CDR2 YFSETQ, per germline. CDR3 length equals 14 residues. In nucleotides, the CDR3 is TGCGCCAGCAGCACCGGGACAGAAGGAAACACCATATATTTT. Amino acid sequence: CASSTGTEGNTIYF.

This clone was recorded a few times. This chain joins TRBV6-6 and TRBJ2-5, with D possibly being TRBD2 (6 bases). V lost 6 bases and J 4 bases, leaving 21 bases between the germline ends. Germline CDR1 and CDR2: MNHNY and SVGAGI (reference sequence). There are 16 residues in the CDR3. The CDR3 region is CASSRADIGGAETQYF. CDR3 sequence (DNA): TGTGCCAGCAGCCGCGCGGACATCGGAGGGGCAGAGACCCAGTACTTC.

The chain uses TRBV15 and TRBJ2-1; TRBD2 agrees at 12 bases. V lost 7 bases and J lost 4; bases outside the gene matches: 5. The CDR3 runs to 15 residues. Germline V lookup: CDR1 LNHNV, CDR2 YYDKDF (reference sequence). CDR3 nucleotides: TGTGCCACCAAACTAGCGGGGGGCCTTTACAATGAGCAGTTCTTC. This codes for CATKLAGGLYNEQFF.

This clone was detected many times. The J gene is TRBJ1-4, the V gene TRBV30; 9 nucleotides align to TRBD1. This CDR3 region has 13 residues. Germline loops: CDR1 GTSNPN, CDR2 SVGIG (reference sequence). J gave up 5 bases and V 4 bases, and 2 bases lay outside the gene matches. The CDR3 protein is CAWKGTGNEKLFF. For the CDR3, the DNA is TGTGCCTGGAAAGGGACAGGGAATGAAAAACTGTTTTTT.

The chain couples TRBV7-2 to TRBJ2-7; D might be TRBD2 (6 bases). CDR1 and CDR2 (germline): SGHTA, FQGNSA. The CDR3 contains 14 residues. V lost 5 bases, J lost 3 bases, and 14 bases lay in between. The CDR3 region has the DNA TGTGCCAGCAGCGGGGGGAGACAAGGCTACGAGCAGTACTTC. It translates to CASSGGRQGYEQYF.

This clone has a count of ten or more. The genes are TRBV4-1 and TRBJ1-5; TRBD1 is a possible D gene (5 bases). Germline CDR1 reads MGHRA; CDR2 reads YSYEKL. The V and J ends lost 1 base and 1 base respectively, with 14 bases between them. CDR3 length equals 17 residues. The CDR3 DNA sequence: TGCGCCAGCAGCCAAGTTAGGAAGGGGAAGAGCAATCAGCCCCAGCATTTT. Amino acid sequence: CASSQVRKGKSNQPQHF.

This clone has just a few counts. V usage is TRBV28 and J usage is TRBJ2-1; tentatively, D is TRBD1 (6 bases). Germline CDR1 and CDR2: MDHEN and SYDVKM. The CDR3 consists of 16 residues. Trimming stripped 6 bases from V and 3 bases from J, with 18 bases between. The DNA for the CDR3 is TGTGCCAGCAGCCCCCCAACAGGGAAAGGCTACAATGAGCAGTTCTTC. Translating gives CASSPPTGKGYNEQFF.

This clone came up a few times. The chain links TRBV13 to TRBJ2-5; TRBD1 aligns across 8 bases. The CDR3 runs to 16 residues. CDR1 is PRHDT, CDR2 FYEKMQ, per germline (reference sequence). Losses at the gene ends were 5 bases for V and 2 bases for J; bases not matched to a gene: 10. For the CDR3, the DNA is TGTGCCAGCAGCGCTCGGATCGGGACAGGACAAGAGACCCAGTACTTC. Translating gives CASSARIGTGQETQYF.

This clone was seen a few times. V gene TRBV30 combines with J gene TRBJ2-1; D remains ambiguous. Trimming took off 7 bases at V and 0 bases at J, with 16 bases between the two ends. The CDR3 runs 15 residues. Looked up from germline, CDR1 is GTSNPN and CDR2 is SVGIG (reference sequence). The CDR3 region is CALAVAPSSYNEQFF. The CDR3, as DNA: TGTGCCTTGGCGGTGGCCCCAAGCTCCTACAATGAGCAGTTCTTC.

The chain has TRBV7-2 and TRBJ1-6, with TRBD1 as a possible D gene (6 bases). CDR3 size: 18 residues. Per the germline V gene, CDR1 is SGHTA and CDR2 is FQGNSA. The ends were cut back, 3 bases at V and 10 bases at J, with 25 bases in the middle. CDR3: CASSLFAWQGSYHSPLHF. In DNA, the CDR3 is TGTGCCAGCAGCTTGTTTGCTTGGCAGGGGAGCTATCACTCACCCCTCCACTTT.

This chain connects TRBV29-1 to TRBJ1-1, with TRBD1 matching over 11 bases. V lost 5 bases to trimming and J lost 0 bases; unmatched junction nucleotides: 5. The CDR3 is 15 amino acids. CDR1 and CDR2 (germline): SQVTM, ANQGSEA. The DNA of the CDR3 is TGCAGCGTTCTTGGGACAGGGGGAATGAACACTGAAGCTTTCTTT. This encodes CSVLGTGGMNTEAFF.

This clone was detected many times. V and J are TRBV29-1 and TRBJ1-5; the D gene is possibly TRBD1 (5 bases). This CDR3 is built from 13 residues. V was trimmed by 4 bases and J by 2 bases, leaving 9 bases between them. In germline, CDR1 is SQVTM, CDR2 ANQGSEA. The CDR3 DNA reads as TGCAGCGTTGTTGGGGCCGGCAATCAGCCCCAGCATTTT. Translating it yields CSVVGAGNQPQHF.

There are a few counts of this clone. J is TRBJ2-5 and V is TRBV9; 12 bases fit TRBD2. There are 17 residues in the CDR3. J lost 3 bases, V lost 0 bases, and 6 bases had no gene match. Germline CDR1 SGDLS, CDR2 YYNGEE. The CDR3 region has the DNA TGTGCCAGCAGCGTAGCCCCCCTAGCGGGGGGGGAAGAGACCCAGTACTTC. Translated, it gives CASSVAPLAGGEETQYF.